This is a list of T cell receptor beta chains from one sample in a study of blood T cells in healthy people across ages. One entry per CDR3 protein results from TCRdb running MiXCR on the 5' RACE reads. This table has approximately 1.5 million distinct CDR3 sequences, about 31% appearing once. Input material: blood. These receptors were collected from a woman aged 30 to 39 in good health. Both conserved end residues are part of each CDR3. A D gene is named only where the DNA matches it firmly. Only some rows state a clone size, as once, few, many or a class for expanded clones.

D gene	V gene	clone size	J gene	CDR3 protein	CDR3 DNA
TRBD1	TRBV29-1	few	TRBJ2-7	CSVEGPGGPYEQYF	TGCAGCGTTGAAGGGCCAGGGGGCCCCTACGAGCAGTACTTC
.	TRBV7-3	.	TRBJ2-2	CASTGGGSTGELFF	TGTGCCAGCACAGGGGGGGGCTCCACCGGGGAGCTGTTTTTT
TRBD1	TRBV27	.	TRBJ1-2	CASSFSPGTAPNYGYTF	TGTGCCAGCAGTTTCTCTCCCGGGACAGCTCCTAACTATGGCTACACCTTC
.	TRBV12-3/TRBV12-4	once	TRBJ2-5	CASSRLSTGETQYF	TGTGCCAGCAGTCGACTAAGTACGGGAGAGACCCAGTACTTC
.	TRBV20-1	.	TRBJ2-7	CSAIRGDSYEQYF	TGCAGTGCTATCAGGGGAGACTCCTACGAGCAGTACTTC
.	TRBV6-1	few	TRBJ2-3	CASSERSWGAVNTQYF	TGTGCCAGCAGTGAAAGGTCCTGGGGCGCCGTAAATACGCAGTATTTT
TRBD1	TRBV6-5	.	TRBJ2-7	CASTSQGGGEQYF	TGTGCCAGCACCTCACAGGGGGGAGGCGAGCAGTACTTC
.	TRBV4-1	few	TRBJ2-7	CASSQVTSIWEQYF	TGCGCCAGCAGCCAAGTAACCTCCATTTGGGAGCAGTACTTC
.	TRBV12-3/TRBV12-4	.	TRBJ2-7	CASNRDGQVYEQYF	TGTGCCAGCAATCGGGACGGGCAGGTCTACGAGCAGTACTTC
.	TRBV24-1	.	TRBJ2-1	CATSPGVDEQFF	TGTGCCACCAGTCCGGGTGTGGATGAGCAGTTCTTC
.	TRBV20-1	.	TRBJ1-1	CSANGQGNFEAFF	TGCAGTGCTAATGGACAAGGGAACTTTGAAGCTTTCTTT
TRBD1	TRBV20-1	few	TRBJ2-7	CSAMGQTEYEQYF	TGCAGTGCTATGGGACAGACGGAATACGAGCAGTACTTC
.	TRBV27	.	TRBJ2-1	CASRDLSSPGPYNEQFF	TGTGCCAGCAGAGATCTATCGTCGCCTGGACCGTACAATGAGCAGTTCTTC
.	TRBV15	few	TRBJ1-2	CATSRPDGLTYGYTF	TGTGCCACCAGCAGACCCGACGGCCTGACCTATGGCTACACCTTC
TRBD1	TRBV20-1	once	TRBJ1-2	CSARGGQGARDGYTF	TGCAGTGCTAGAGGGGGACAGGGGGCGCGAGATGGCTACACCTTC
.	TRBV20-1	many	TRBJ2-5	CSARETGAAKWETQYF	TGCAGTGCTAGAGAAACCGGAGCGGCAAAATGGGAGACCCAGTACTTC
.	TRBV2	.	TRBJ2-2	CAGSGLLNTGELFF	TGTGCCGGCAGTGGTCTACTGAACACCGGGGAGCTGTTTTTT
.	TRBV14	.	TRBJ2-1	CASSLLGSFLNEQFF	TGTGCCAGCAGCCTCCTGGGCTCGTTTTTGAATGAGCAGTTCTTC
TRBD2	TRBV5-1	.	TRBJ2-3	CASSLVGGRASDTQYF	TGCGCCAGCAGCTTGGTAGGCGGGAGGGCCTCAGATACGCAGTATTTT
.	TRBV20-1	.	TRBJ1-1	CSASLGGYTEAFF	TGCAGTGCCAGTCTAGGGGGGTACACTGAAGCTTTCTTT
TRBD2	TRBV3-1	few	TRBJ2-1	CASSHGTSVYNEQFF	TGTGCCAGCAGCCATGGGACTAGCGTATACAATGAGCAGTTCTTC
TRBD2	TRBV3-1	.	TRBJ2-5	CASSQVRGGLETQYF	TGTGCCAGCAGCCAAGTGCGGGGGGGCCTAGAGACCCAGTACTTC
.	TRBV3-1	.	TRBJ1-5	CASSQGKQGQPQHF	TGTGCCAGCAGCCAAGGAAAGCAAGGTCAGCCCCAGCATTTT
.	TRBV20-1	.	TRBJ1-2	CSARRPTNYGYTF	TGCAGTGCTAGAAGGCCGACCAACTATGGCTACACCTTC
.	TRBV29-1	.	TRBJ2-1	CSVEGTGFLGDEQFF	TGCAGCGTTGAAGGTACGGGATTTCTAGGCGATGAGCAGTTCTTC
TRBD2	TRBV3-1	.	TRBJ2-7	CASSQQYTWGREVTYEQYF	TGTGCCAGCAGCCAGCAGTACACGTGGGGGCGGGAGGTGACTTACGAGCAGTACTTC
TRBD2	TRBV4-2	.	TRBJ2-5	CASSQVGTSGRGTQYF	TGTGCCAGCAGCCAAGTTGGGACTAGCGGGAGAGGGACCCAGTACTTC
TRBD2	TRBV5-6	.	TRBJ2-1	CASSWTSGTLNEQFF	TGTGCCAGCAGCTGGACTAGCGGGACGCTCAATGAGCAGTTCTTC
.	TRBV6-6	few	TRBJ2-5	CASNDGGVGETQYF	TGTGCCAGCAACGATGGGGGAGTAGGGGAGACCCAGTACTTC
.	TRBV7-9	.	TRBJ2-5	CASINSSNGAPRMEERTQYF	TGTGCCAGCATAAATTCAAGTAACGGGGCGCCCAGGATGGAGGAAAGGACCCAGTACTTC
TRBD1	TRBV14	few	TRBJ2-3	CASSRTTGSFTDTQYF	TGTGCCAGCAGCCGAACGACAGGGTCGTTTACAGATACGCAGTATTTT
.	TRBV5-1	.	TRBJ2-5	CASTYSDGRETQYF	TGCGCCAGCACATATTCGGACGGTAGGGAGACCCAGTACTTC
.	TRBV5-1	.	TRBJ2-3	CASSLTGRDTGTQYF	TGCGCCAGCAGCCTGACAGGGAGGGACACAGGTACGCAGTATTTT
TRBD2	TRBV28	once	TRBJ2-4	CASSSGTSGRFRVQYF	TGTGCCAGCAGTTCCGGGACTAGCGGGAGATTTAGGGTTCAGTACTTC
.	TRBV5-1	once	TRBJ2-7	CASSLGGDGACEQYF	TGCGCCAGCAGCCTGGGTGGGGACGGAGCCTGCGAGCAGTACTTC
TRBD1	TRBV20-1	.	TRBJ2-7	CSAPRRITGGEEGGQYF	TGCAGTGCCCCTAGGAGGATCACAGGGGGCGAGGAGGGCGGGCAGTACTTC
TRBD1	TRBV6-5	few	TRBJ1-1	CASSYSARGQGGAEAFF	TGTGCCAGCAGTTACTCTGCCAGAGGACAGGGGGGCGCTGAAGCTTTCTTT
.	TRBV20-1	.	TRBJ2-5	CSARALFFKYF	TGCAGTGCTAGAGCCCTCTTCTTTAAGTACTTC
.	TRBV5-6	.	TRBJ2-1	CASSLRGGVYNEQFF	TGTGCCAGCAGCTTAAGGGGGGGGGTGTACAATGAGCAGTTCTTC
TRBD1	TRBV9	few	TRBJ2-6	CASSAAGQATHSGANVLTF	TGTGCCAGCAGCGCCGCGGGACAGGCCACTCACTCTGGGGCCAACGTCCTGACTTTC
.	TRBV4-1	.	TRBJ2-7	CASSPQQGGEQYF	TGCGCCAGCAGCCCCCAGCAGGGGGGCGAGCAGTACTTC
TRBD1	TRBV27	.	TRBJ1-2	CASSFGQGASGYTF	TGTGCCAGCAGTTTTGGACAGGGGGCGTCGGGCTACACCTTC
.	TRBV29-1	many	TRBJ2-3	CSVAGRRTTDTQYF	TGCAGCGTTGCGGGGCGGCGGACCACAGATACGCAGTATTTT
.	TRBV28	.	TRBJ2-3	CASSLGRKRAQYF	TGTGCCAGCAGTCTTGGCCGAAAAAGGGCGCAGTATTTT
TRBD1	TRBV20-1	.	TRBJ1-2	CSRPGTGDYTF	TGCAGTCGCCCAGGGACAGGGGACTACACCTTC
.	TRBV5-1	few	TRBJ2-5	CASRPGTAVGTQYF	TGCGCCAGCAGGCCCGGGACTGCCGTAGGGACCCAGTACTTC
.	TRBV2	.	TRBJ2-2	CASSARADTGELFF	TGTGCCAGCAGTGCCAGGGCGGACACCGGGGAGCTGTTTTTT
TRBD1	TRBV29-1	few	TRBJ1-1	CSVQGLMNTEAFF	TGCAGCGTACAGGGGTTGATGAACACTGAAGCTTTCTTT